Given below is one T cell receptor beta chain in context. Its antigen is not known. The PCR made use of 60 Vbeta and 13 Jbeta primers. Clones were sequenced by immunoSEQ multiplex PCR, and TCRdb holds only the in-frame ones, with some missing. The table has 90,000 to 150,000 clones, 81% seen once. The data were obtained in a study of cytomegalovirus exposure and HLA in healthy donors. Study-level information: The Caucasian-associated ancestry cluster contained around four fifths of the approximately 390 genotyped donors.

While unrecorded immune exposures were likely, the donors were nominally healthy when sampled. Study outcomes and limitations: Cytomegalovirus association was listed for around 170 TCR beta chains.

CDR1 is SGHKS and CDR2 is YYEKEE in the germline V gene (reference sequence). The CDR3 is 15 residues long. V gave up 2 bases and J gave up 10 bases, with 16 bases separating them. The source material was PBMCs. J is TRBJ1-6 and V is TRBV5-5; D may be TRBD1 (6 bases). This clonotype originated in a woman aged 40-49 years in good health and CMV-seronegative. CDR3 residues: CASSLMLQGRSPLHF. The CDR3 region has the DNA TGTGCCAGCAGCTTAATGTTACAGGGCCGGTCACCCCTCCACTTT. Full variable domain (missing parts from reference TRBV5-5 and TRBJ1-6): DAGVTQSPTHLIKTRGQQVTLRCSPISGHKSVSWYQQVLGQGPQFIFQYYEKEERGRGNFPDRFSARQFPNYSSELNVNALLLGDSALYLCASSLMLQGRSPLHFGNGTRLTVT.